These 27 T cell receptor beta chains were sequenced from one sample in a study of T cell repertoires in cytomegalovirus infection. The antigens for these receptors are not known. TCRdb called the reads again in MiXCR, with one record for every CDR3 protein. This sample carries approximately 140,000 distinct CDR3 sequences, 20% to 30% of them seen once, and the ten largest clones take roughly 35%. The sequenced sample consisted of PBMCs, sequenced either directly or after in vitro stimulation (not recorded which). The receptors originated from a human donor in good health (CMV status not recorded). Some clones in this sample may be carry-over from other donors' samples.

In this sample, this clonotype turned up many times. The chain has TRBV7-6 and TRBJ2-5, with a weak D call TRBD2 (5 bases). From germline, CDR1 is SGHVS and CDR2 FNYEAQ. V lost 1 base and J 5 bases, leaving 11 bases between the germline ends. This CDR3 has 14 residues. The CDR3 coding sequence is TGTGCCAGCAGCTTAGGAGGGCCCTGGGAGACCCAGTACTTC. Translation gives CASSLGGPWETQYF.

This clonotype has at least ten counts. V gene TRBV7-2 combines with J gene TRBJ1-5; D not resolved. The V gene lost 1 base and the J gene lost 4 bases, with 8 bases spanning the gap. Germline V CDR1 and CDR2: SGHTA, FQGNSA. The CDR3 totals 14 residues. CDR3 bases: TGTGCCAGCAGCTTAGATCCAGGAAATCAGCCCCAGCATTTT. Protein sequence: CASSLDPGNQPQHF.

This rearrangement joins TRBV6-2 or TRBV6-3 to TRBJ2-3, with TRBD2 matching over 8 bases. J lost 0 bases, V lost 8 bases, and 4 bases had no gene match. This CDR3 region has 14 residues. Germline V gene data show CDR1 as MNHEY and CDR2 as SVGEGT. The CDR3 is CASGIAGSTDTQYF. DNA for the CDR3: TGTGCCAGCGGGATAGCGGGAAGCACAGATACGCAGTATTTT.

This clonotype was found many times. The conserved final phenylalanine or tryptophan is absent from the CDR3, which likely points to a read error. No DNA is shown, since the ends of the CDR3 on it are uncertain; the CDR3 is the one TCRdb lists. The chain carries TRBV6-1 and TRBJ1-1. The CDR3 region is 13 residues in length, termini included. Germline values: CDR1 MNHNS, CDR2 SASEGT. The CDR3 loop is CASSEAGRPSGLL.

This clonotype was counted between two and nine times. The rearrangement joins TRBV12-3 or TRBV12-4 to TRBJ1-2; 8 bases agree with TRBD1. The V and J ends lost 3 bases and 6 bases, in that order; junction bases with no gene match: 3. This CDR3 comprises 13 residues. CDR3 bases: TGTGCCAGCAGTTTGGACAGGGACCATGGCTACACCTTC. Translation gives CASSLDRDHGYTF.

This clonotype was detected only a few times. This rearrangement joins TRBV12-3 or TRBV12-4 to TRBJ1-2; 9 bases map to TRBD1. This CDR3 comprises 14 residues. V dropped 6 bases and J dropped 7; count of bases not matched to a gene: 9. CDR3 residues: CASSLTGGESGYTF. The DNA of the CDR3 is TGTGCCAGCAGCCTAACAGGGGGCGAGAGTGGCTACACCTTC.

This clonotype was recorded a few times. This chain links TRBV28 with TRBJ1-1; D perhaps matches TRBD1 (6 bases). The V end was cut by 7 bases, the J end by 0 bases, with 12 bases between. Germline V gene sequence: CDR1 MDHEN, CDR2 SYDVKM. The CDR3 is 14 residues long. CDR3 DNA: TGTGCCAGCACCCAGGGGCCTTTGAACACTGAAGCTTTCTTT. This sequence encodes CASTQGPLNTEAFF.

The sample holds many counts of this clonotype. CDR3 sequence (DNA): TGTGCCAGCAGCCCCGGACAGGGAGACGGGTTTGGCTACACCTTC. This translates into CASSPGQGDGFGYTF. The chain couples TRBV7-2 to TRBJ1-2; 8 nucleotides align to TRBD1. Unmatched junction bases numbered 12, after V lost 5 bases and J lost 7 bases. The germline gives CDR1 SGHTA, CDR2 FQGNSA. The CDR3 is made up of 15 amino acids.

The chain carries TRBV7-2 and TRBJ1-2; 7 bases match TRBD1. This CDR3 has 18 residues. V lost 5 bases, J lost 0 bases, and 15 bases stayed unmatched. Germline V CDR1 and CDR2: SGHTA, FQGNSA. CDR3 nucleotide sequence: TGTGCCAGCAGCCCCCGGACAGGAACCCTGCTTACTAACTATGGCTACACCTTC. Translation gives CASSPRTGTLLTNYGYTF.

This chain uses TRBV25-1 with TRBJ2-1, with 12 positions matching TRBD2. The CDR3 is 15 residues long. From germline, CDR1 is MGHDK and CDR2 SYGVNS. J gave up 5 bases and V 5 bases, and 4 bases lay outside the gene matches. This chain's CDR3 is CASSTSGRTDNEQFF. The CDR3, as DNA: TGTGCCAGCAGTACTAGCGGGAGGACCGACAATGAGCAGTTCTTC. Filled out from reference TRBV25-1 and TRBJ2-1, the complete variable domain reads EADIYQTPRYLVIGTGKKITLECSQTMGHDKMYWYQQDPGMELHLIHYSYGVNSTEKGDLSSESTVSRIRTEHFPLTLESARPSHTSQYLCASSTSGRTDNEQFFGPGTRLTVL.

This clonotype appeared a few times. This chain joins TRBV6-5 and TRBJ1-2; the D gene is possibly TRBD1 (5 bases). Germline CDR1 is MNHEY and CDR2 is SVGAGI. V shed 2 bases and J shed 6 bases, with 13 bases lying between them. CDR3 length: 14 residues. The DNA of the CDR3 is TGTGCCAGCAGTTACGGCCAGGGCATAAATGGCTACACCTTC. Translated: CASSYGQGINGYTF.

This clonotype was counted a few times. J is TRBJ2-3 and V is TRBV4-1; a possible D gene is TRBD2 (5 bases). The V and J ends lost 8 bases and 0 bases respectively, with 9 bases between them. CDR1 is MGHRA, CDR2 YSYEKL, per germline. There are 13 residues in the CDR3. The CDR3 bases are TGCGCCAGCCTAGCACCTAGCACAGATACGCAGTATTTT. Encoded protein: CASLAPSTDTQYF.

The table lists this clonotype with many counts. The rearrangement uses TRBV7-6 and TRBJ2-3; the match to TRBD2 covers 9 bases. The CDR3 sequence is 16 residues long. Germline values: CDR1 SGHVS, CDR2 FNYEAQ. The trim removed 3 bases at V and 4 bases at J, leaving 8 bases unmatched. In DNA, the CDR3 is TGTGCCAGCAGCTTGGAGGGCGGGAGGGCCGCAGATACGCAGTATTTT. Protein product: CASSLEGGRAADTQYF.

The chain employs TRBV19 and TRBJ2-4, with D perhaps TRBD2 (5 bases). V lost 3 bases, J lost 0 bases, and 15 bases lay in between. CDR3 length: 17 residues. The germline CDR1 and CDR2 sequences are LNHDA and SQIVND (reference sequence). CDR3 sequence: CASSIALLGSAKNIQYF. The CDR3 bases are TGTGCCAGTAGTATTGCCCTACTAGGTTCAGCCAAAAACATTCAGTACTTC.

This clonotype showed up just a few times. The chain is built from TRBV19 and TRBJ2-1; D not certain. The CDR3 is 13 amino acids. Trimming took 0 bases from V and 12 from J, leaving 12 bases between them. Germline-derived CDR1 and CDR2 are LNHDA and SQIVND (reference sequence). The CDR3 loop is CASSIDLELAQFF. The CDR3 DNA reads as TGTGCCAGTAGTATAGATCTGGAATTGGCGCAGTTCTTC.

This rearrangement joins TRBV7-2 to TRBJ1-1; D is unclear. Germline V gene data show CDR1 as SGHTA and CDR2 as FQGNSA. The ends were cut back, 1 base at V and 11 bases at J, with 8 bases in the middle. The CDR3 is 11 amino acids. This CDR3 reads CASSLGSSAFF. The CDR3 DNA sequence: TGTGCCAGCAGCTTAGGCAGTTCCGCTTTCTTT.

The chain recombines TRBV6-2 or TRBV6-3 with TRBJ2-1; D possibly uses TRBD1 or TRBD2 (5 bases each). The CDR3 covers 15 residues. V lost 7 bases and J 7 bases, leaving 20 bases between the germline ends. Germline CDR1 is MNHEY and CDR2 is SVGEGT. CDR3 sequence reads: CASKRLAGSGNEQFF. The CDR3 nucleotides read TGTGCCAGCAAGCGGTTGGCAGGGTCAGGGAATGAGCAGTTCTTC.

The DNA of the CDR3 is TGTGCCAGCAGCTCAGGTGGGGCGCCGGGTCAGCCCCAGCATTTT. Protein sequence: CASSSGGAPGQPQHF. The chain employs TRBV12-3 or TRBV12-4 and TRBJ1-5, with D maybe TRBD1 (5 bases). The V end lost 6 bases, the J end lost 6 bases, and 18 bases lay between the germline ends. CDR3 length equals 15 residues.

The V and J genes are TRBV7-9 and TRBJ2-5; tentative D call: TRBD2 (6 bases). V lost 3 bases and J lost 4, with 9 bases in between. This CDR3 is built from 13 residues. Germline V gene data show CDR1 as SEHNR and CDR2 as FQNEAQ (reference sequence). CDR3 DNA sequence: TGTGCCAGCAGCTTCGGGAGCTTAGAGACCCAGTACTTC. It translates to CASSFGSLETQYF.

The chain recombines TRBV11-3 with TRBJ2-7; perhaps TRBD1 as D (5 bases). The germline V and J ends were trimmed by 6 bases and 4 bases, with 13 bases remaining between them. The CDR3 runs 13 residues. Germline V lookup: CDR1 SGHNT, CDR2 YENEEA. In DNA form, the CDR3 reads TGTGCCAGCAGAAACTGGACAATTTACGAGCAGTACTTC. Its protein product is CASRNWTIYEQYF.

This chain links TRBV7-9 with TRBJ2-3; D may be TRBD1 (6 bases). Germline V gene data show CDR1 as SEHNR and CDR2 as FQNEAQ (reference sequence). The CDR3 consists of 15 residues. Trimming stripped 6 bases from V and 3 bases from J, with 16 bases between. This chain's CDR3 is CASSELGGLTDTQYF. The CDR3 bases are TGTGCCAGCAGTGAGCTAGGGGGTTTAACAGATACGCAGTATTTT.

The chain couples TRBV24-1 to TRBJ2-2; maybe TRBD2 (5 bases). Per the germline V gene, CDR1 is KGHDR and CDR2 is SFDVKD. V lost 0 bases and J lost 4, with 11 bases in between. The CDR3 has 16 amino acids. In nucleotides, the CDR3 is TGTGCCACCAGTGATTTGCGGGGTGCTATCACCGGGGAGCTGTTTTTT. Translating gives CATSDLRGAITGELFF.

In nucleotides, the CDR3 is TGTGCCAGCAGTTACCGGACGGGATCCTCTGGAAACACCATATATTTT. This translates into CASSYRTGSSGNTIYF. The chain couples TRBV6-5 to TRBJ1-3; no clear D gene. Germline values: CDR1 MNHEY, CDR2 SVGAGI. CDR3 length: 16 residues. The V gene lost 2 bases and the J gene lost 0 bases, with 11 bases spanning the gap.

Ten or more counts support this clonotype. V usage is TRBV7-2 and J usage is TRBJ2-3, with 10 bases aligning to TRBD2. Germline CDR1 and CDR2: SGHTA and FQGNSA. Trimming cost V 1 base and J 3 bases; bases outside gene matches: 4. The CDR3 has 16 residues. The CDR3 region is CASSLGASGRTDTQYF. The DNA of the CDR3 is TGTGCCAGCAGCTTAGGGGCTAGCGGGAGAACAGATACGCAGTATTTT.

CDR3 residues: CASSASGTSPYNEQFF. CDR3 DNA: TGTGCCAGCAGCGCTTCCGGGACTAGCCCCTACAATGAGCAGTTCTTC. The V gene is TRBV5-3, the J gene TRBJ2-1, with 9 bases matching TRBD2. TRBV5-3 belongs to the ORF category, with a function that is uncertain. Trimming removed 8 bases from V and 2 bases from J; junction bases left unmatched: 11. CDR3 length equals 16 residues.

This clonotype was counted many times. This rearrangement joins TRBV11-2 to TRBJ1-3, with a weak D call TRBD1 (6 bases). This CDR3 has 15 amino acids. Germline assignment: CDR1 SGHAT and CDR2 FQNNGV. V lost 2 bases and J 0 bases, leaving 8 bases between the germline ends. For the CDR3, the DNA is TGTGCCAGCAGCTTAACAGGGATCTCTGGAAACACCATATATTTT. It specifies CASSLTGISGNTIYF. The full variable domain, in which reference TRBV11-2 and TRBJ1-3 provide the parts outside the CDR3, is EAGVAQSPRYKIIEKRQSVAFWCNPISGHATLYWYQQILGQGPKLLIQFQNNGVVDDSQLPKDRFSAERLKGVDSTLKIQPAKLEDSAVYLCASSLTGISGNTIYFGEGSWLTVV.

This clonotype was picked up a small number of times. The chain carries TRBV28 and TRBJ2-1; D remains ambiguous. The CDR3 length is 16 residues. V was shortened by 5 bases and J by 1 base, with 15 bases between the two germline ends. Germline V gene sequence: CDR1 MDHEN, CDR2 SYDVKM. The CDR3, as DNA: TGTGCCAGCAGTCCACTCTGGGGAAAGTCCTACAATGAGCAGTTCTTC. It encodes CASSPLWGKSYNEQFF.